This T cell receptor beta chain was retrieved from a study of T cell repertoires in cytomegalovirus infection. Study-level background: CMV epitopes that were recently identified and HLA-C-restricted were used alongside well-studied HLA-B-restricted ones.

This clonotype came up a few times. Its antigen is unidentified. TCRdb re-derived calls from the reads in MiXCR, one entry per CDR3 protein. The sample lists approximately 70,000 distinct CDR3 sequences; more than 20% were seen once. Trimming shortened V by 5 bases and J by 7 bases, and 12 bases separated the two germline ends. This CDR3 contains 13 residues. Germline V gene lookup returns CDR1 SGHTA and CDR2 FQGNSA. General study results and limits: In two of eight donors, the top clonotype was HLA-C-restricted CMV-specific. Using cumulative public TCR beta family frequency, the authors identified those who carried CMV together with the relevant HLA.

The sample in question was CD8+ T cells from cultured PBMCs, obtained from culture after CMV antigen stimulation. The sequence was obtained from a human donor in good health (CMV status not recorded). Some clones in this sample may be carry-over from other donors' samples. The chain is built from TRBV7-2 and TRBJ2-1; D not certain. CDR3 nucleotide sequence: TGTGCCAGCAGCCGAGACGGCGTGAATGAGCAGTTCTTC. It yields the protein CASSRDGVNEQFF.